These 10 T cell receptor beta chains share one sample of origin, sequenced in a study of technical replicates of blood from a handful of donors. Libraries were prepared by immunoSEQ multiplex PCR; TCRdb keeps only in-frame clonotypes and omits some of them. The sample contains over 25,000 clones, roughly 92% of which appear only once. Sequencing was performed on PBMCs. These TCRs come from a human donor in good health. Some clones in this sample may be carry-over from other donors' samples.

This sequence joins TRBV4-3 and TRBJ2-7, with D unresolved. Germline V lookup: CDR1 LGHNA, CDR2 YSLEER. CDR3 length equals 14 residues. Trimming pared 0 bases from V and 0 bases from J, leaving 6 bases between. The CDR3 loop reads CASSQDFISYEQYF. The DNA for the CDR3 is TGCGCCAGCAGCCAAGATTTTATCTCCTACGAGCAGTACTTC.

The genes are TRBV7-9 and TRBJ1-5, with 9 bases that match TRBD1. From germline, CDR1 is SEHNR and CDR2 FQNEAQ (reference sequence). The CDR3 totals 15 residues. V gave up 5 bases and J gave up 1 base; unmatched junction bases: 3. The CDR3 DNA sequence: TGTGCCAGCAGCCCCGACAGGGGGAGCAATCAGCCCCAGCATTTT. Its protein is CASSPDRGSNQPQHF.

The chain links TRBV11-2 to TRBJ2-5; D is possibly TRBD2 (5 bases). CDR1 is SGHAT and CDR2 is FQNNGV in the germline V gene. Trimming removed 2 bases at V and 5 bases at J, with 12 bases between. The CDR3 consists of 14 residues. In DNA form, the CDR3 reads TGTGCCAGCAGCTTATCGGGAATAGGGGAGACCCAGTACTTC. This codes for CASSLSGIGETQYF.

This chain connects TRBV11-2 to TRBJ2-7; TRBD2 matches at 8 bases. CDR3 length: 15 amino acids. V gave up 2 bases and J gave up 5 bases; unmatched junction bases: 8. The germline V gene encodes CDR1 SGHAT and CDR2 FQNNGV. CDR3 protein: CASSLWSGGANEQYF. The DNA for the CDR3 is TGTGCCAGCAGCTTATGGTCGGGGGGGGCGAACGAGCAGTACTTC. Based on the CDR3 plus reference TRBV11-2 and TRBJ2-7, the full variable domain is EAGVAQSPRYKIIEKRQSVAFWCNPISGHATLYWYQQILGQGPKLLIQFQNNGVVDDSQLPKDRFSAERLKGVDSTLKIQPAKLEDSAVYLCASSLWSGGANEQYFGPGTRLTVT.

Written as DNA, the CDR3 is TGCAGCGTTAACGGACTAGCGGGACACCAAGAGACCCAGTACTTC. This sequence encodes CSVNGLAGHQETQYF. The gene calls are TRBV29-1 and TRBJ2-5; 12 bases match TRBD2. CDR3 size: 15 residues. Germline loops: CDR1 SQVTM, CDR2 ANQGSEA. Trimming removed 5 bases from V and 0 bases from J; junction bases left unmatched: 4. The full variable domain, completed using reference TRBV29-1 and TRBJ2-5, is SAVISQKPSRDICQRGTSLTIQCQVDSQVTMMFWYRQQPGQSLTLIATANQGSEATYESGFVIDKFPISRPNLTFSTLTVSNMSPEDSSIYLCSVNGLAGHQETQYFGPGTRLLVL.

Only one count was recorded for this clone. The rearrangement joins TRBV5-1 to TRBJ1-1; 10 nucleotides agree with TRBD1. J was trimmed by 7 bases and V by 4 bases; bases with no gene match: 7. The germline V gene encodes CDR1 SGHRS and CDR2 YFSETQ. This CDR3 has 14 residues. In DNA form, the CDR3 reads TGCGCCAGCAGCCTAGGACAGGGGGTGGGTGAAGCTTTCTTT. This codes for CASSLGQGVGEAFF.

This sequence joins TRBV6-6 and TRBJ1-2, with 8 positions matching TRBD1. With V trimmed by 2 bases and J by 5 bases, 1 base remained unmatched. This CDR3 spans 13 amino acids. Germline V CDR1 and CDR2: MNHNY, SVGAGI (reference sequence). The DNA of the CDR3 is TGTGCCAGCAGTTACGACAGGGGTTATGGCTACACCTTC. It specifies CASSYDRGYGYTF.

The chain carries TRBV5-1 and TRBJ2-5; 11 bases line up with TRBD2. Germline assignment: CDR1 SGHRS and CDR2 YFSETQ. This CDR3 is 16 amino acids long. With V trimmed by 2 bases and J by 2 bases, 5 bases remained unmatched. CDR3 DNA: TGCGCCAGCAGCTTCGGGACTAGCGGAGGGCAAGAGACCCAGTACTTC. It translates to CASSFGTSGGQETQYF.

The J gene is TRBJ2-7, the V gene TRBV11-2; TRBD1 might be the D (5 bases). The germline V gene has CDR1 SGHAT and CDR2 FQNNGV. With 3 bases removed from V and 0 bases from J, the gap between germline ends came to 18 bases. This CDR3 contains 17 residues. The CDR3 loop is CASSFLPTWGDSYEQYF. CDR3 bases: TGTGCCAGCAGCTTCCTACCGACTTGGGGCGACTCCTACGAGCAGTACTTC.

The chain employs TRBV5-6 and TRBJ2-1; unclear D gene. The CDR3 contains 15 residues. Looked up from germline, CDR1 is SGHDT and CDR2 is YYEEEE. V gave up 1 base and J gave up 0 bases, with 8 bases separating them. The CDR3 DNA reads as TGTGCCAGCAGCTTGACCCGTAGCTCCTACAATGAGCAGTTCTTC. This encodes CASSLTRSSYNEQFF.